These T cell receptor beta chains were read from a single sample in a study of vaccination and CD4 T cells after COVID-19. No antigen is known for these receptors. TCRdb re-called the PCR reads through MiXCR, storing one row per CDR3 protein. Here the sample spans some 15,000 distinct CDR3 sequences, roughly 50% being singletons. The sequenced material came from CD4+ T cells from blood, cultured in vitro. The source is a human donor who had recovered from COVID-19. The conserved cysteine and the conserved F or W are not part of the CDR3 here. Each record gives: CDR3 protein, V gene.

cdr3_aa: ASSLGLARDTQY
v_call: TRBV7-3

cdr3_aa: SARTVGNQPQH
v_call: TRBV20-1

cdr3_aa: ASSLAMGYEQY
v_call: TRBV12-3/TRBV12-4

cdr3_aa: AVKGGRSGNTIY
v_call: TRBV6-2/TRBV6-3

cdr3_aa: ASRPGTNPHYGYT
v_call: TRBV6-1

cdr3_aa: ASSLGQGNSPLH
v_call: TRBV2

cdr3_aa: ASSLDINYGYT
v_call: TRBV7-9

cdr3_aa: ASSESNQRGEQF
v_call: TRBV7-2

cdr3_aa: ATSRAGTSSYEQY
v_call: TRBV15

cdr3_aa: ATSSPGQGAFEQY
v_call: TRBV15

cdr3_aa: ASWRGGLAEAF
v_call: TRBV6-2/TRBV6-3

cdr3_aa: ASSLVGSPYQPQH
v_call: TRBV5-1